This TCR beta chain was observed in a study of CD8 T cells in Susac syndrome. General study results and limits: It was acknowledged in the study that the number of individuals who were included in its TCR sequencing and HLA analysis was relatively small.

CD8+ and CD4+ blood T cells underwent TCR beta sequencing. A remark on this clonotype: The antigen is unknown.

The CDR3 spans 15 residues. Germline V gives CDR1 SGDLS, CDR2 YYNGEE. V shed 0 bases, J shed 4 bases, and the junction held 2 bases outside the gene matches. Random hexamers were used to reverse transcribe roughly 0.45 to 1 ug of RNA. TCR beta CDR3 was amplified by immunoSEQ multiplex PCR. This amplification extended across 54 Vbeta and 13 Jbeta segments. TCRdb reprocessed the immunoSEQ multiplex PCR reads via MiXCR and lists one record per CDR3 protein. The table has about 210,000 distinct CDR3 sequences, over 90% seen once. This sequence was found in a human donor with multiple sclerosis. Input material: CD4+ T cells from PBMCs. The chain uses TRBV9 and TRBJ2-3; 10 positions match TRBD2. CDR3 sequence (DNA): TGTGCCAGCAGCGTAGCTAGCGGGGGACCAGATACGCAGTATTTT. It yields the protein CASSVASGGPDTQYF.